Listed below are T cell receptor beta chains from one sample, sequenced in a study of CD4+ T cells in melanoma. The data were produced by immunoSEQ multiplex PCR, yet TCRdb's version contains in-frame clones alone and is incomplete. The repertoire has 120,000 to 150,000 clones, 92% of them found once; the top ten carry less than 2%. The source of these receptors is a human donor with melanoma. Each CDR3 is given with its conserved first and last residue. The D gene is left open where the match is weak. Expanded clones are given a class, and other clones once, few, many or no size at all.

cdr3_aa,cdr3_nt,j_call,clone_size,v_call,d_call
CASSVVGTGGGGEAFF,TGCGCCAGCAGCGTTGTGGGGACAGGGGGCGGGGGTGAAGCTTTCTTT,TRBJ1-1,-,TRBV5-1,TRBD1
CASSRTGANYGYTF,TGCGCCAGCAGCAGGACAGGGGCCAACTATGGCTACACCTTC,TRBJ1-2,-,TRBV5-1,TRBD1
CASGDRGGTDTQYF,TGTGCCAGCGGGGACCGGGGGGGAACAGATACGCAGTATTTT,TRBJ2-3,-,TRBV7-9,TRBD2
CASSGRASNSPLHF,TGTGCCAGCAGTGGGAGGGCGAGTAATTCACCCCTCCACTTT,TRBJ1-6,-,TRBV2,-
CASSPGVPAGRTNEAFF,TGCGCCAGCAGCCCGGGAGTTCCGGCAGGGCGAACAAATGAAGCTTTCTTT,TRBJ1-1,-,TRBV5-1,-
CASSPGQRETQYF,TGTGCCAGCAGTCCAGGACAGCGGGAGACCCAGTACTTC,TRBJ2-5,-,TRBV7-2,-
CASSPGPNEKLFF,TGTGCCAGCTCACCAGGGCCCAATGAAAAACTGTTTTTT,TRBJ1-4,-,TRBV18,-
CASSLEVSTEAFF,TGTGCCAGCAGCTTAGAGGTATCCACTGAAGCTTTCTTT,TRBJ1-1,-,TRBV11-2,-
CASSLYSAPATDGYTF,TGTGCCAGCAGCTTATATTCGGCGCCAGCGACTGATGGCTACACCTTC,TRBJ1-2,-,TRBV7-2,-
CASKRDNNQPQHF,TGTGCCAGCAAAAGGGATAATAATCAGCCCCAGCATTTT,TRBJ1-5,-,TRBV2,-
CASDRGPQQPQHF,TGTGCCAGTGACAGGGGGCCACAGCAGCCCCAGCATTTT,TRBJ1-5,-,TRBV19,TRBD1
CASSLYRSSGGGDTQYF,TGTGCCAGCAGTCTATACCGGTCTAGCGGGGGTGGAGATACGCAGTATTTT,TRBJ2-3,-,TRBV27,TRBD2
CASRGGQGVDSPLHF,TGTGCCAGCAGGGGCGGACAGGGGGTGGATTCACCCCTCCACTTT,TRBJ1-6,once,TRBV6-6,TRBD1
CASSPDLAGSEQYF,TGTGCCAGCTCACCAGATCTGGCGGGGAGCGAGCAGTACTTC,TRBJ2-7,-,TRBV18,-
CASSLTSGVYNEQFF,TGCGCCAGCAGCTTGACTAGCGGCGTCTACAATGAGCAGTTCTTC,TRBJ2-1,-,TRBV5-1,TRBD2
CASFRMGLAIHEQFF,TGTGCCAGCTTCCGAATGGGACTAGCGATACATGAGCAGTTCTTC,TRBJ2-1,-,TRBV2,TRBD2
CASSLGRAGSGEKLFF,TGTGCCAGCAGCTTAGGCCGAGCGGGTTCGGGTGAAAAACTGTTTTTT,TRBJ1-4,few,TRBV7-9,-
CASSRYGTLTYEQYF,TGTGCCAGCAGCAGATACGGGACACTAACCTACGAGCAGTACTTC,TRBJ2-7,-,TRBV5-5,-
CASSLIAGGLYEQFF,TGTGCCAGCAGCTTAATAGCGGGGGGGCTGTATGAGCAGTTCTTC,TRBJ2-1,-,TRBV7-3,TRBD2
CATSRGPLYQETQYF,TGTGCCACCAGCAGAGGGCCTTTGTACCAAGAGACCCAGTACTTC,TRBJ2-5,-,TRBV15,-
CASSEGPTPYNEQFF,TGTGCCAGCAGTGAGGGCCCAACTCCCTACAATGAGCAGTTCTTC,TRBJ2-1,-,TRBV28,-
CASSVNGEAFF,TGTGCCAGCAGTGTTAACGGTGAAGCTTTCTTT,TRBJ1-1,-,TRBV2,-
CASSPGLNEKLFF,TGTGCCAGCAGCCCCGGGTTAAATGAAAAACTGTTTTTT,TRBJ1-4,few,TRBV11-2,-